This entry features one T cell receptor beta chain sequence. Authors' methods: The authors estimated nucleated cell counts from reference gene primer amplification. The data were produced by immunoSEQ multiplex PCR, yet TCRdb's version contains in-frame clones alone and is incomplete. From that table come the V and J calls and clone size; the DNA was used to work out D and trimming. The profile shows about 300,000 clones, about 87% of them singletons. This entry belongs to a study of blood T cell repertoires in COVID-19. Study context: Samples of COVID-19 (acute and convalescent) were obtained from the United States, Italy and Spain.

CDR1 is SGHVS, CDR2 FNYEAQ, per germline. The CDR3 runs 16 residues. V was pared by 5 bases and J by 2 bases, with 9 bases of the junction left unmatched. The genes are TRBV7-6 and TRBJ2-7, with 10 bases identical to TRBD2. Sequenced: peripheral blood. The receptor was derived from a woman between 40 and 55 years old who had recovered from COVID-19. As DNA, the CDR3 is TGTGCCAGCAGCCAAGTAGCGGGGGGTTATACCTACGAGCAGTACTTC. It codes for CASSQVAGGYTYEQYF.